This entry lists 3 T cell receptor beta chains sequenced from one sample in a study of blood T cell repertoires in COVID-19. Profiled with immunoSEQ multiplex PCR; TCRdb holds only in-frame clones, not every one. The sample holds approximately 250,000 clones, about 87% seen once. Input material: PBMCs or T cells enriched from blood (not recorded which). These receptors all stem from a woman between 35 and 50 years old with acute COVID-19.

The V gene is TRBV18, the J gene TRBJ2-5; TRBD1 matches 7 bases. The ends lost 2 bases at V and 1 base at J; junction bases unmatched: 4. From germline, CDR1 is KGHSH and CDR2 LQKENI. This CDR3 has 15 amino acids. The CDR3 sequence is CASSPMTGTQETQYF. In DNA, the CDR3 is TGTGCCAGCTCACCAATGACAGGGACCCAAGAGACCCAGTACTTC.

This chain uses TRBV30 with TRBJ2-7, with no clear D. Germline V lookup: CDR1 GTSNPN, CDR2 SVGIG (reference sequence). This CDR3 has 13 amino acids. V was pared by 6 bases and J by 7 bases, with 19 bases between. The CDR3 sequence: CACQPEPLVEQYF. The CDR3 DNA is TGTGCCTGTCAACCGGAGCCCCTTGTAGAGCAGTACTTC.

The genes are TRBV4-3 and TRBJ1-2; tentative D call: TRBD1 (5 bases). The CDR3 runs 19 residues. V lost 5 bases and J lost 7, with 32 bases in between. Germline V gene lookup returns CDR1 LGHNA and CDR2 YSLEER. This chain's CDR3 is CASSKRYAKQVLNGPGYTF. The CDR3 coding sequence is TGCGCCAGCAGCAAAAGATACGCCAAACAGGTCCTGAACGGACCTGGCTACACCTTC.